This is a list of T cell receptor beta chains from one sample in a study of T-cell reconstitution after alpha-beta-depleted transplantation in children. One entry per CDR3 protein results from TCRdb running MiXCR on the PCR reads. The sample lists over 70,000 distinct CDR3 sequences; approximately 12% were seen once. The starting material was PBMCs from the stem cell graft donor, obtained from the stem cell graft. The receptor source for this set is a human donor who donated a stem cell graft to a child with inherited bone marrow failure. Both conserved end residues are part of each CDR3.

CDR3 protein: CASSLEPTRRDTQYF
V gene: TRBV7-2
J gene: TRBJ2-3
CDR3 length: 15

CDR3 protein: CATSERQGWTGELFF
V gene: TRBV24-1
J gene: TRBJ2-2
CDR3 length: 15

CDR3 protein: CSVEGSTDNEQFF
V gene: TRBV29-1
J gene: TRBJ2-1
CDR3 length: 13

CDR3 protein: CASSQGQDGANTGELFF
V gene: TRBV4-3
J gene: TRBJ2-2
CDR3 length: 17

CDR3 protein: CASSLSFTKEEKLFF
V gene: TRBV5-1
J gene: TRBJ1-4
CDR3 length: 15

CDR3 protein: CASSPLGFLSSGANVLTF
V gene: TRBV19
J gene: TRBJ2-6
CDR3 length: 18

CDR3 protein: CASSSQREGYEQFF
V gene: TRBV28
J gene: TRBJ2-1
CDR3 length: 14

CDR3 protein: CASSWGLASNNEQFF
V gene: TRBV28
J gene: TRBJ2-1
CDR3 length: 15

CDR3 protein: CASTGRGGSTKEQYF
V gene: TRBV7-9
J gene: TRBJ2-7
CDR3 length: 15

CDR3 protein: CASTTGGAYNEQFF
V gene: TRBV27
J gene: TRBJ2-1
CDR3 length: 14

CDR3 protein: CASSPNRLHNSPLHF
V gene: TRBV28
J gene: TRBJ1-6
CDR3 length: 15